This record concerns one T cell receptor (beta chain) sequence. This sample is drawn from a study of blood T cell repertoires in COVID-19. Study context: Samples came from the United States, Italy and Spain, spanning acute and convalescent COVID-19.

Enrolled through a virtual design, the participants were between roughly 18 and 95 years of age and came from about two dozen US areas. In the source study's methods: Cell counts per sample came from amplifying reference gene primers. Generated by immunoSEQ multiplex PCR, the TCRdb table keeps only in-frame clones and is missing some. V, J and clone size are taken as reported in that table, and D and trimming were inferred from the DNA itself. This sample has 350,000 to 550,000 clones, with about 90% found just once. The CDR3 runs to 16 residues. Germline CDR1 and CDR2: MNHNY and SVGAGI (reference sequence). Deletions cut 5 bases from V and 4 bases from J, with 20 bases between.

Sequencing input: PBMCs or T cells enriched from blood (not recorded which). The genes are TRBV6-6 and TRBJ1-2, with D possibly matching TRBD1 (5 bases). The clonotype comes from a woman younger than 30 with acute COVID-19. This CDR3 is CASSKGRDARAYGYTF. CDR3 in DNA: TGTGCCAGCAGTAAAGGGAGGGACGCTAGGGCCTATGGCTACACCTTC.